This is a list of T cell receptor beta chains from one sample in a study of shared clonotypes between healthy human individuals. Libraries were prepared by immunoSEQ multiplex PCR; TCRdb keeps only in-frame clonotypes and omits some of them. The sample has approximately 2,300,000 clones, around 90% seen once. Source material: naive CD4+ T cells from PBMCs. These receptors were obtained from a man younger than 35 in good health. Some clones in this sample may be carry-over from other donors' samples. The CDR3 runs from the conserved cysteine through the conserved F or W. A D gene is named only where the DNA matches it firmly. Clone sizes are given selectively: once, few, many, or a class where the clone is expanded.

CASSLRKTGITDTQYF	TGTGCCAGCAGCCTCAGGAAGACTGGGATCACAGATACGCAGTATTTT	NA	TRBV11-2	TRBJ2-3	once
CASSVDISYTGELFF	TGTGCCAGCAGCGTTGACATATCCTACACCGGGGAGCTGTTTTTT	NA	TRBV9	TRBJ2-2	NA
CASSAQTGNTEAFF	TGTGCCAGCAGCGCACAGACAGGTAACACTGAAGCTTTCTTT	NA	TRBV9	TRBJ1-1	NA
CASSLRRSSTDTQYF	TGCGCCAGCAGCTTGAGACGGTCTAGCACAGATACGCAGTATTTT	NA	TRBV5-1	TRBJ2-3	NA
CAWSEGYNSPLHF	TGTGCCTGGAGTGAAGGCTATAATTCACCCCTCCACTTT	NA	TRBV30	TRBJ1-6	NA
CASSRGLAGGDEQFF	TGCGCCAGCAGCCGGGGACTAGCGGGAGGGGATGAGCAGTTCTTC	TRBD2	TRBV5-1	TRBJ2-1	once
CASSKAGASYNEQFF	TGTGCCAGCAGTAAAGCGGGGGCCTCCTACAATGAGCAGTTCTTC	TRBD2	TRBV6-6	TRBJ2-1	NA
CASSLATSSYNEQFF	TGTGCCAGCAGCTTAGCGACGAGCTCCTACAATGAGCAGTTCTTC	NA	TRBV11-1	TRBJ2-1	NA
CASSLGQGGYEQYF	TGTGCCAGCAGTTTGGGGCAGGGGGGCTACGAGCAGTACTTC	NA	TRBV5-4	TRBJ2-7	NA
CASSLAPGAVGNTIYF	TGCGCCAGCAGCTTGGCCCCGGGGGCGGTCGGAAACACCATATATTTT	NA	TRBV5-1	TRBJ1-3	NA
CASNPDSSGEQFF	TGCGCCAGCAATCCTGACTCCTCGGGTGAGCAGTTCTTC	NA	TRBV10-1	TRBJ2-1	NA
CASSRGWQETQYF	TGTGCCAGCAGCCGAGGGTGGCAAGAGACCCAGTACTTC	NA	TRBV11-1	TRBJ2-5	NA
CASSRRTGGTYGYTF	TGTGCCAGCAGTCGGAGGACAGGGGGGACCTATGGCTACACCTTC	TRBD1	TRBV6-5	TRBJ1-2	NA
CASSVLASSTDTQYF	TGTGCCAGCAGCGTGCTAGCGTCTAGCACAGATACGCAGTATTTT	NA	TRBV7-8	TRBJ2-3	NA
CASSLVAASGSYEQYF	TGTGCCAGCAGCTTGGTGGCGGCTAGCGGTTCCTACGAGCAGTACTTC	TRBD2	TRBV5-4	TRBJ2-7	NA
CASSFQLVDNEQFF	TGCGCCAGCAGCTTCCAGCTAGTCGACAATGAGCAGTTCTTC	NA	TRBV5-1	TRBJ2-1	NA
CASSPSLGEQYF	TGTGCCAGTAGTCCTTCCTTGGGGGAGCAGTACTTC	NA	TRBV19	TRBJ2-7	once
CASGGSGTDTQYF	TGTGCCAGTGGAGGTTCGGGCACAGATACGCAGTATTTT	NA	TRBV2	TRBJ2-3	NA
CASSPGQGDIQYF	TGTGCCAGCTCACCGGGACAGGGGGACATTCAGTACTTC	TRBD1	TRBV18	TRBJ2-4	NA
CASSTVTSSPLHF	TGTGCCAGCAGCACAGTGACCTCTTCACCCCTCCACTTT	NA	TRBV7-2	TRBJ1-6	NA
CASSYRDYSNTGELFF	TGTGCCAGCAGTTACCGGGACTATTCGAACACCGGGGAGCTGTTTTTT	TRBD2	TRBV6-5	TRBJ2-2	NA
CARGPWVLYEQYF	TGTGCCAGAGGTCCTTGGGTGCTTTACGAGCAGTACTTC	NA	TRBV6-1	TRBJ2-7	once